Listed below are T cell receptor beta chains from one sample, sequenced in a study of shared T cell receptors in the human thymus. TCRdb's table, derived via immunoSEQ multiplex PCR, lists solely in-frame clones and lacks some. Of some 720,000 clones in the sample, approximately 87% were seen once. A further study also used this sample, focusing on human thymus T cells.

Sample: thymocytes. The receptors stem from a boy under two years old with a congenital heart defect. Each CDR3 is given with its conserved first and last residue. A D gene is named only where the DNA matches it firmly. Not every row has a clone size; where given, it reads once, few, many or a size class.

v_gene	j_gene	d_gene	abundance	CDR3nt	CDR3aa
TRBV10-3	TRBJ2-7	-	-	TGTGCCATCAGTGAGGGGACAACCGCCTACGAGCAGTACTTC	CAISEGTTAYEQYF
TRBV12-5	TRBJ1-2	TRBD1	-	TGTGCTAGTGGTTTGGCAGCCTTGGGGACAGGGGGGTCTTGGGGCTACACCTTC	CASGLAALGTGGSWGYTF
TRBV10-3	TRBJ1-1	-	-	TGTGCCATCAGTGTGGCCGCCAGAGCGAGTCCGAACACTGAAGCTTTCTTT	CAISVAARASPNTEAFF
TRBV2	TRBJ2-7	TRBD1	-	TGTGCCAGCATCCGGGACAGGCCCTACGAGCAGTACTTC	CASIRDRPYEQYF
TRBV28	TRBJ1-2	TRBD1	once	TGTGCCAGCAGCTCGATACCCCCAGGACAGGGGAAAGGCTACACCTTC	CASSSIPPGQGKGYTF
TRBV9	TRBJ2-7	-	-	TGTGCCAGCAGCGTCGGTGAGCTTCTCTTCGACGAGCAGTACTTC	CASSVGELLFDEQYF
TRBV19	TRBJ1-3	-	few	TGTGCCAGTAGTACGACAGACTCCCGGACCATATATTTT	CASSTTDSRTIYF
TRBV15	TRBJ2-7	TRBD2	-	TGTGCCACCAGCAGCCGGGGACTAGCGCGAGAGCAGTACTTC	CATSSRGLAREQYF
TRBV7-2	TRBJ2-3	-	-	TGTGCCAGCAGCCCGCTCGGAGGGAGCGTCACAGATACGCAGTATTTT	CASSPLGGSVTDTQYF
TRBV6-6	TRBJ1-5	TRBD1	-	TGTGCCAGCAGGTTGACAGGGATGCTTCAGCCCCAGCATTTT	CASRLTGMLQPQHF
TRBV28	TRBJ2-7	TRBD2	-	TGTGCCAGCAGCTTCCCCCTCACTAGCGCGAGTACGTGCTCCTACGAGCAGTACTTC	CASSFPLTSASTCSYEQYF
TRBV6-6	TRBJ2-7	TRBD2	few	TGTGCCAGCTTAGGCGGGAGATCCTACGAGCAGTACTTC	CASLGGRSYEQYF
TRBV18	TRBJ2-7	TRBD1	once	TGTGCCAGCTCCTCGGCCTGTAGGACAGGGTTCTACGAGCAGTACTTC	CASSSACRTGFYEQYF
TRBV4-1	TRBJ2-7	-	-	TGCGCCAGCAGCCAGCTGACTAGATTCTACGAGCAGTACTTC	CASSQLTRFYEQYF
TRBV21-1	TRBJ1-1	-	-	TGTGCCAGCAGCAAAGGGAGACAGGGGCCTTTGGGGACTGAAGCTTTCTTT	CASSKGRQGPLGTEAFF
TRBV29-1	TRBJ1-5	TRBD1	-	TGCAGCGTTGTCGACAGGGATAGCAATCAGCCCCAGCATTTT	CSVVDRDSNQPQHF
TRBV4-2	TRBJ1-1	TRBD1	-	TGTGCCAGCAGCCCCCCGGGACAGGGGACGAACACTGAAGCTTTCTTT	CASSPPGQGTNTEAFF
TRBV5-5	TRBJ2-7	TRBD1	-	TGTGCCAGCAGCACCCGGGACAGGGGTACAGGGCAGTACTTC	CASSTRDRGTGQYF
TRBV5-1	TRBJ2-7	TRBD1	-	TGCGCCAGCAGTCCGACAGGGGGCGAGCAGTACTTC	CASSPTGGEQYF
TRBV5-6	TRBJ2-7	TRBD1	-	TGTGCCAGCAGCCGATCCTTCAGGGGGCCCAACTACGAGCAGTACTTC	CASSRSFRGPNYEQYF
TRBV4-1	TRBJ2-7	TRBD2	-	TGCGCCAGCAGCCCCACATCGGGGACTAGCTCCTACGAGCAGTACTTC	CASSPTSGTSSYEQYF
TRBV5-5	TRBJ1-2	TRBD1	-	TGTGCCAGCAGCCACCGGGACAGGCCCTATGGCTACACCTTC	CASSHRDRPYGYTF
TRBV7-2	TRBJ2-7	-	-	TGTGCCAGCAGCTTAGCGGGACTTCACTACGAGCAGTACTTC	CASSLAGLHYEQYF
TRBV28	TRBJ1-3	-	-	TGTGCCAGCAGTTTACCCCCCCCAGCTGGAAACACCATATATTTT	CASSLPPPAGNTIYF
TRBV7-8	TRBJ2-1	-	-	TGTGCCAGCAGCCCGGAGTATGAGCAGTTCTTC	CASSPEYEQFF
TRBV7-2	TRBJ2-5	TRBD2	-	TGTGCCAGCAGCCCCGGGGGGAGCGGGATCCAAGAGACCCAGTACTTC	CASSPGGSGIQETQYF
TRBV5-1	TRBJ2-3	-	-	TGCGCCAGCAGCTTAGGGCAGGGTTGGGGTGCGGATACGCAGTATTTT	CASSLGQGWGADTQYF